One sample yielded the 32 T cell receptor beta chains listed below, sequenced in a study of T cells in Graves' hyperthyroidism and ophthalmopathy. The TCR beta CDR3 regions underwent amplification using RNA transcripts as the source. First-round RT-PCR targeting the TCR CDR3 was performed with the HTBI primer set. One entry per CDR3 protein results from TCRdb running MiXCR on the multiplex PCR reads. This table holds 540,000 or so distinct CDR3 sequences, 40% to 55% found once. Material: peripheral blood or thyroid tissue (not recorded which). The source is an adult woman with Graves' disease, either hyperthyroidism or ophthalmopathy (not recorded which).

This clonotype was counted between two and nine times. The CDR3 DNA reads TGCAGCGTTCCCGGACTAGCGGGAGAGGGGGTGGCGCAAGAGACCCAGTACTTC. It codes for CSVPGLAGEGVAQETQYF. J is TRBJ2-5 and V is TRBV29-1, with 13 bases lining up with TRBD2. The germline gives CDR1 SQVTM, CDR2 ANQGSEA. V shed 5 bases and J 2 bases; nucleotides not matched to a gene: 14. CDR3 length: 18 residues.

This chain uses TRBV9 with TRBJ1-6; no clear D. The CDR3 has 14 residues. Germline V lookup: CDR1 SGDLS, CDR2 YYNGEE. V lost 2 bases and J 7 bases, leaving 10 bases between the germline ends. In DNA, the CDR3 is TGTGCCAGCAGCGTTGGCCAACCCAATTCACCCCTCCACTTT. Translating it yields CASSVGQPNSPLHF.

This clonotype was picked up a small number of times. Just one base apart from a much larger clone, this may be a read error. The chain combines TRBV7-6 with TRBJ1-3; TRBD1 is a possible D gene (6 bases). The germline gives CDR1 SGHVS, CDR2 FNYEAQ. V was pared by 4 bases and J by 8 bases, with 27 bases between. There are 18 residues in the CDR3. The CDR3 nucleotides are TGTGCCAGCAGCTCAAAATTTCCGGGACAAGAAAGAGGAGACACCATATATTTT. Its translation: CASSSKFPGQERGDTIYF.

In its sample, this clonotype was seen many times. The chain is built from TRBV10-3 and TRBJ2-7; 10 bases fit TRBD2. The CDR3 loop spans 15 amino acids. The germline gives CDR1 ENHRY, CDR2 SYGVKD. V lost 7 bases, J lost 4 bases, and 10 bases stayed unmatched. CDR3 protein: CAIKWGASGRYEQYF. In DNA, the CDR3 is TGTGCCATCAAATGGGGAGCTAGCGGGAGATACGAGCAGTACTTC.

This clonotype was seen a handful of times. The chain combines TRBV12-3 or TRBV12-4 with TRBJ1-6; D not certain. V gave up 3 bases and J gave up 5 bases, with 11 bases separating them. The CDR3 spans 15 residues. The CDR3 DNA sequence: TGTGCCAGCAGTTTCCGGGGTTTGGATAATTCACCCCTCCACTTT. It is translated as CASSFRGLDNSPLHF.

The chain couples TRBV9 to TRBJ2-6, with TRBD2 matching over 8 bases. Germline V CDR1 and CDR2: SGDLS, YYNGEE. CDR3 size: 16 residues. The trim removed 4 bases at V and 2 bases at J, leaving 5 bases unmatched. CDR3 bases: TGTGCCAGCAGCCCTCGGGAGGGAGCTGGGGCCAACGTCCTGACTTTC. This encodes CASSPREGAGANVLTF.

CDR3 nucleotide sequence: TGCAGCGTCGCCTGGACTTCCGAGACCCAGTACTTC. Translating gives CSVAWTSETQYF. This chain joins TRBV29-1 and TRBJ2-5; perhaps TRBD2 as D (5 bases). This CDR3 is 12 amino acids long. The V and J ends lost 6 bases and 5 bases respectively, with 13 bases between them. CDR1 and CDR2 from the germline V gene are SQVTM and ANQGSEA.

Turning to this clonotype: The conserved phenylalanine or tryptophan normally closing the CDR3 is absent here, so this likely arose from a read error. The chain has TRBV25-1 and TRBJ1-4; 9 nucleotides line up with TRBD1. V shed 4 bases, J shed 7 bases, and the junction held 10 bases outside the gene matches. CDR1 is MGHDK, CDR2 SYGVNS, per germline. The length of the CDR3 is 16 residues. As DNA, the CDR3 is TGTGCCAGCAGTGGTCCAACAGGGGGCGCGGGTGAAAAACTGTTTTCC. It specifies CASSGPTGGAGEKLFS.

This clonotype came up many times. The chain couples TRBV5-5 to TRBJ2-5, with D tentatively TRBD2 (6 bases). Trimming stripped 3 bases from V and 4 bases from J, with 16 bases between. This CDR3 is 15 amino acids long. Per the germline V gene, CDR1 is SGHKS and CDR2 is YYEKEE (reference sequence). As DNA, the CDR3 is TGTGCCAGCAGCTCGGGCCGGGAGATTTTAGAGACCCAGTACTTC. This sequence encodes CASSSGREILETQYF.

This clonotype was observed a few times. V is TRBV7-2 and J is TRBJ2-2; perhaps D is TRBD1 or TRBD2 (5 bases each). The CDR3 sequence is 13 residues long. Germline V CDR1 and CDR2: SGHTA, FQGNSA. Trimming cost V 7 bases and J 6 bases, with 12 bases left between them. CDR3 region: CASKRVGAGELFF. CDR3 sequence (DNA): TGTGCCAGCAAGAGGGTAGGGGCCGGGGAGCTGTTTTTT.

The CDR3 here is CASSSLEPHQPQHF. DNA of the CDR3: TGTGCCAGCAGTTCCCTCGAGCCCCATCAGCCCCAGCATTTT. The chain employs TRBV7-9 and TRBJ1-5, with unresolved D. The CDR3 loop spans 14 amino acids. CDR1 SEHNR and CDR2 FQNEAQ come from the germline V gene (reference sequence). Trimming left V 6 bases short and J 5 bases short, with 14 bases between.

This clonotype was counted at least ten times. The rearrangement joins TRBV11-2 to TRBJ2-7, with 7 bases fitting TRBD2. V lost 1 base, J lost 4 bases, and 7 bases stayed unmatched. This CDR3 spans 15 amino acids. Germline values: CDR1 SGHAT, CDR2 FQNNGV. The CDR3: CASSLAGGLPYEQYF. CDR3 bases: TGTGCCAGCAGCTTAGCGGGAGGTCTCCCTTACGAGCAGTACTTC.

The chain uses TRBV20-1 and TRBJ2-5; 7 bases match TRBD2. The V segment lost 3 bases and the J segment 5 bases; nucleotides outside the gene matches: 6. CDR3 length equals 13 residues. Germline V gene data show CDR1 as DFQATT and CDR2 as SNEGSKA (reference sequence). CDR3 amino acids: CSASLAGVETQYF. DNA for the CDR3: TGCAGTGCTAGTCTGGCGGGGGTGGAGACCCAGTACTTC.

This clonotype has a count of ten or more. The gene calls are TRBV7-9 and TRBJ2-5, with D possibly matching TRBD2 (6 bases). Germline CDR1 is SEHNR and CDR2 is FQNEAQ (reference sequence). CDR3 length: 15 amino acids. Trimming removed 5 bases from V and 0 bases from J, with 13 bases in between. The CDR3 protein is CASSTRGLYQETQYF. The CDR3 bases are TGTGCCAGCAGCACCCGGGGACTTTACCAAGAGACCCAGTACTTC.

This clonotype was seen a few times. J is TRBJ1-1 and V is TRBV10-3; no firm D call. From germline, CDR1 is ENHRY and CDR2 SYGVKD. The V end lost 10 bases, the J end lost 1 base, and 13 bases lay between the germline ends. This CDR3 spans 13 amino acids. In nucleotides, the CDR3 is TGTGCCACCCGACGGGAGAAGAACACTGAAGCTTTCTTT. This codes for CATRREKNTEAFF.

V and J are TRBV5-1 and TRBJ1-1, with D perhaps matching TRBD1 (6 bases). Trimming removed 4 bases at V and 7 bases at J, with 14 bases between. The CDR3 covers 13 residues. The germline CDR1 and CDR2 sequences are SGHRS and YFSETQ. The CDR3 coding sequence is TGCGCCAGCAGCATGGACAGTTCGGGTGAAGCTTTCTTT. Amino acid sequence: CASSMDSSGEAFF.

This clonotype has ten or more counts. The chain couples TRBV12-3 or TRBV12-4 to TRBJ1-1; no clear D gene. CDR3 size: 14 residues. The germline V and J ends were trimmed by 1 base and 4 bases, with 10 bases remaining between them. CDR3 nucleotides: TGTGCCAGCAGTTTAGTGCCACCGTTCACTGAAGCTTTCTTT. It yields the protein CASSLVPPFTEAFF.

This clonotype was seen repeatedly, ten times or more. The rearrangement links TRBV10-2 to TRBJ1-1; possibly TRBD1 for D (5 bases). The V end lost 2 bases, the J end lost 5 bases, and 12 bases lay between the germline ends. Looked up from germline, CDR1 is WSHSY and CDR2 is SAAADI. The CDR3 loop spans 14 amino acids. The CDR3 loop is CASSETGGWTEAFF. Here the CDR3 DNA reads TGCGCCAGCAGTGAGACGGGGGGGTGGACTGAAGCTTTCTTT.

In its sample, this clonotype was seen a few times. The chain carries TRBV2 and TRBJ1-6; maybe TRBD1 (6 bases). The V gene's germline CDR1 is SNHLY and CDR2 FYNNEI. The V gene lost 6 bases and the J gene lost 9 bases, with 18 bases spanning the gap. The CDR3 has 15 residues. The CDR3 here is CASSLGGQGSSPLHF. In DNA, the CDR3 is TGTGCCAGCAGCCTAGGTGGTCAGGGGAGTTCACCCCTCCACTTT.

This clonotype was recorded at least ten times. The V call is TRBV10-3, the J call TRBJ1-6; no firm D call. In germline, CDR1 is ENHRY, CDR2 SYGVKD. Between the trimmed V and J ends, which lost 1 base and 14 bases, there was a span of 15 bases. This CDR3 spans 14 amino acids. CDR3 amino acids: CAISEFLGGSSLHF. As DNA, the CDR3 is TGTGCCATCAGTGAGTTTCTCGGCGGATCGTCCCTCCACTTT.

This clonotype came up many times. The V gene is TRBV2, the J gene TRBJ1-5, with D unclear. Trimming took off 0 bases at V and 5 bases at J, with 20 bases between the two ends. Germline CDR1 is SNHLY and CDR2 is FYNNEI. The CDR3 runs to 18 residues. The CDR3 DNA follows: TGTGCCAGCAGTGAAGCGCTTCTAAGTCAGCGGCGGGATCAGCCCCAGCATTTT. As protein: CASSEALLSQRRDQPQHF.

About this clonotype itself: This may be a read error, as it is one base from a much larger clone. The V gene is TRBV2, the J gene TRBJ1-1; D unresolved. Germline CDR1 SNHLY, CDR2 FYNNEI. The CDR3 totals 13 residues. The V and J ends lost 6 bases and 3 bases respectively, with 11 bases between them. CDR3 region: CASRADMDTEAFF. Written as DNA, the CDR3 is TGTGCCAGCAGGGCCGATATGGACACTGAAGCTTTCTTT. The entire variable domain, with the rest obtained from reference TRBV2 and TRBJ1-1, is as follows: EPEVTQTPSHQVTQMGQEVILRCVPISNHLYFYWYRQILGQKVEFLVSFYNNEISEKSEIFDDQFSVERPDGSNFTLKIRSTKLEDSAMYFCASRADMDTEAFFGQGTRLTVV.

This clonotype has ten or more counts. This chain uses TRBV2 with TRBJ2-7, with D perhaps TRBD1 (6 bases). V was pared by 4 bases and J by 4 bases, with 11 bases between. CDR1 is SNHLY, CDR2 FYNNEI, per germline. The CDR3 is 13 amino acids. CDR3: CASSVNRVYEQYF. DNA of the CDR3: TGTGCCAGCAGTGTAAACAGGGTGTACGAGCAGTACTTC. The entire variable domain, with the rest obtained from reference TRBV2 and TRBJ2-7, is as follows: EPEVTQTPSHQVTQMGQEVILRCVPISNHLYFYWYRQILGQKVEFLVSFYNNEISEKSEIFDDQFSVERPDGSNFTLKIRSTKLEDSAMYFCASSVNRVYEQYFGPGTRLTVT.

The chain has TRBV10-3 and TRBJ2-2, with D tentatively TRBD2 (6 bases). Trimming cost V 6 bases and J 1 base, with 15 bases left between them. The CDR3 consists of 16 residues. CDR1 is ENHRY and CDR2 is SYGVKD in the germline V gene. The CDR3 bases are TGTGCCATCAGCATTAGCGGTACAGGGAACACCGGGGAGCTGTTTTTT. Translation gives CAISISGTGNTGELFF.

The genes are TRBV7-9 and TRBJ2-7; no clear D. Germline V gives CDR1 SEHNR, CDR2 FQNEAQ (reference sequence). V was trimmed by 5 bases and J by 1 base, leaving 12 bases between them. The CDR3 length is 14 residues. The CDR3 DNA follows: TGTGCCAGCAGCCCCGGAAGGGTTTCCTACGAGCAGTACTTC. Translating it yields CASSPGRVSYEQYF.

This clonotype was seen repeatedly, ten times or more. The chain uses TRBV7-3 and TRBJ1-6, with TRBD1 identical over 8 bases. Unmatched junction bases numbered 9, after V lost 5 bases and J lost 9 bases. The germline CDR1 and CDR2 sequences are SGHTA and FQGTGA. CDR3 length: 15 amino acids. This CDR3 reads CASSRSAGGVSPLHF. CDR3 nucleotide sequence: TGTGCCAGCAGCCGATCGGCAGGGGGCGTTTCACCCCTCCACTTT.

The chain couples TRBV5-1 to TRBJ2-7; 10 nucleotides match TRBD1. This CDR3 spans 17 amino acids. Germline values: CDR1 SGHRS, CDR2 YFSETQ. V gave up 5 bases and J gave up 0 bases; unmatched junction bases: 11. In DNA form, the CDR3 reads TGCGCCAGCAGGAATTGGGACAGGGGAAGGTCCTCCTACGAGCAGTACTTC. Protein: CASRNWDRGRSSYEQYF.

The chain combines TRBV19 with TRBJ2-2; 9 bases fit TRBD1. Per the germline V gene, CDR1 is LNHDA and CDR2 is SQIVND (reference sequence). After removal of 7 bases from V and 6 bases from J, the junction contained 9 bases not matched to a gene. This CDR3 contains 15 residues. CDR3 nucleotide sequence: TGTGCCAGTAATGGGACAGGGTGGAGTCCCGGGGAGCTGTTTTTT. It is translated as CASNGTGWSPGELFF.

This clonotype was seen many times. The chain combines TRBV6-5 with TRBJ2-5; the D is unclear. Germline-derived CDR1 and CDR2 are MNHEY and SVGAGI. V lost 0 bases to trimming and J lost 4 bases, with 6 bases between them. The CDR3 totals 13 residues. CDR3 protein: CASSYSRPETQYF. The CDR3 coding sequence is TGTGCCAGCAGTTACTCGAGACCAGAGACCCAGTACTTC.

This clonotype has at least ten counts. The J gene is TRBJ1-5, the V gene TRBV4-1, with 8 bases lining up with TRBD1. Losses at the gene ends were 2 bases for V and 6 bases for J; bases not matched to a gene: 6. This CDR3 is 15 amino acids long. Per germline, CDR1 MGHRA and CDR2 YSYEKL. In DNA, the CDR3 is TGCGCCAGCAGCCAACCGGGACAGGTATCTCAGCCCCAGCATTTT. Translating gives CASSQPGQVSQPQHF.

The J gene is TRBJ1-2, the V gene TRBV19; D is undetermined. This CDR3 spans 13 amino acids. Germline CDR1 is LNHDA and CDR2 is SQIVND (reference sequence). V lost 10 bases and J lost 3, with 15 bases in between. CDR3 DNA: TGTGCCATTTCGGACGCGAACGACTATGGCTACACCTTC. Translation gives CAISDANDYGYTF.

Worth noting for this clonotype: The limits of the CDR3 on the DNA are not certain, so only TCRdb's listed CDR3 is given. This rearrangement joins TRBV9 to TRBJ1-2; the table's D call, TRBD1, was not checked against the DNA. CDR1 is SGDLS, CDR2 YYNGEE, per germline. The CDR3 is 18 residues long, counting both termini. The CDR3 loop is CASSVGGQGQPQHFGYTF.